Each of the 27 T cell receptor beta chains below was sequenced from the same sample in a study of T cell responses to AZD1222 COVID-19 vaccine. Clones were sequenced by immunoSEQ multiplex PCR, and TCRdb holds only the in-frame ones, with some missing. Of 150,000 to 200,000 clones in the sample, more than 75% were seen once. The input for sequencing was peripheral blood, taken on day 0 of MenACWY control vaccination. These TCRs come from an adult in good health.

This rearrangement joins TRBV28 to TRBJ1-4; a weak D match, TRBD1 (5 bases). The CDR3 is made up of 14 amino acids. V dropped 7 bases and J dropped 8 bases, with 17 bases sitting between them. From germline, CDR1 is MDHEN and CDR2 SYDVKM. CDR3 in DNA: TGTGCCAGCACCTCTGGGGGGGTGGGAGAAAAACTGTTTTTT. Protein product: CASTSGGVGEKLFF.

The rearrangement joins TRBV19 to TRBJ1-2; D not certain. Germline assignment: CDR1 LNHDA and CDR2 SQIVND (reference sequence). The V end lost 1 base, the J end lost 4 bases, and 10 bases lay between the germline ends. CDR3 length: 14 residues. CDR3 nucleotide sequence: TGTGCCAGTAGTATAGCCCCGAAAAGCTATGGCTACACCTTC. Translation: CASSIAPKSYGYTF.

This clone showed up just once. The rearrangement uses TRBV10-3 and TRBJ2-3; no definite D call. V was trimmed by 4 bases and J by 0 bases, leaving 11 bases between them. CDR3 size: 15 residues. The germline gives CDR1 ENHRY, CDR2 SYGVKD. CDR3 in amino acids: CAISAVPLSTDTQYF. The CDR3 nucleotides are TGTGCCATCAGTGCTGTTCCCCTTAGCACAGATACGCAGTATTTT.

J is TRBJ2-2 and V is TRBV5-8, with D perhaps TRBD1 (5 bases). There are 17 residues in the CDR3. Trimming shortened V by 0 bases and J by 0 bases, and 12 bases separated the two germline ends. Per the germline V gene, CDR1 is SGHTS and CDR2 is YDEGEE. The CDR3 region is CASSLAYRTTNTGELFF. CDR3 in DNA: TGTGCCAGCAGCTTGGCCTACAGGACCACGAACACCGGGGAGCTGTTTTTT.

The rearrangement links TRBV4-3 to TRBJ1-2; D remains ambiguous. This CDR3 is built from 11 residues. The germline V gene encodes CDR1 LGHNA and CDR2 YSLEER. Trimming cost V 6 bases and J 4 bases, with 6 bases left between them. The CDR3: CASSDFYGYTF. CDR3 nucleotides: TGCGCCAGCAGTGATTTCTATGGCTACACCTTC.

The genes are TRBV10-3 and TRBJ2-1; D may correspond to TRBD1 or TRBD2 (5 bases each). Germline V CDR1 and CDR2: ENHRY, SYGVKD. The CDR3 is made up of 13 amino acids. V shed 0 bases and J shed 8 bases, with 8 bases lying between them. CDR3 in amino acids: CAISESRGDEQFF. The CDR3 region has the DNA TGTGCCATCAGTGAGTCGAGGGGTGATGAGCAGTTCTTC.

This clone was seen more than once but under ten times. This chain uses TRBV10-3 with TRBJ2-3, with 7 bases matching TRBD2. The V gene end was trimmed by 7 bases and the J gene end by 2 bases; junction bases not matched to a gene: 12. The germline gives CDR1 ENHRY, CDR2 SYGVKD. This CDR3 contains 16 residues. CDR3: CAIKGGRESDTDTQYF. The CDR3 coding sequence is TGTGCCATCAAGGGCGGGAGAGAATCGGACACAGATACGCAGTATTTT.

This rearrangement joins TRBV14 to TRBJ1-2; the match to TRBD1 covers 9 bases. Losses at the gene ends were 1 base for V and 3 bases for J; bases not matched to a gene: 0. Germline loops: CDR1 SGHDN, CDR2 FVKESK. The CDR3 covers 14 residues. This chain's CDR3 is CASSQGQGDYGYTF. CDR3 sequence (DNA): TGTGCCAGCAGCCAAGGACAGGGGGACTATGGCTACACCTTC. The entire variable domain, with the rest obtained from reference TRBV14 and TRBJ1-2, is as follows: EAGVTQFPSHSVIEKGQTVTLRCDPISGHDNLYWYRRVMGKEIKFLLHFVKESKQDESGMPNNRFLAERTGGTYSTLKVQPAELEDSGVYFCASSQGQGDYGYTFGSGTRLTVV.

The gene calls are TRBV9 and TRBJ1-6; D not certain. The CDR3 is 14 amino acids. V lost 4 bases and J lost 7, with 12 bases in between. Germline CDR1 reads SGDLS; CDR2 reads YYNGEE. CDR3 coding DNA: TGTGCCAGCAGCCTCCGGGTAGGCAATTCACCCCTCCACTTT. Amino acids: CASSLRVGNSPLHF. Variable domain in full (rest from reference TRBV9 and TRBJ1-6): DSGVTQTPKHLITATGQRVTLRCSPRSGDLSVYWYQQSLDQGLQFLIQYYNGEERAKGNILERFSAQQFPDLHSELNLSSLELGDSALYFCASSLRVGNSPLHFGNGTRLTVT.

The chain uses TRBV5-8 and TRBJ1-1; no clear D. The V end lost 5 bases, the J end lost 1 base, and 9 bases lay between the germline ends. The CDR3 length is 13 residues. Germline CDR1 and CDR2: SGHTS and YDEGEE. Written as DNA, the CDR3 is TGTGCCAGCAGGGACCCCGGGAACACTGAAGCTTTCTTT. Translated: CASRDPGNTEAFF.

The genes are TRBV7-9 and TRBJ2-4; possibly TRBD2 for D (5 bases). Germline-derived CDR1 and CDR2 are SEHNR and FQNEAQ (reference sequence). V lost 4 bases and J 0 bases, leaving 10 bases between the germline ends. CDR3 length: 15 amino acids. CDR3 sequence (DNA): TGTGCCAGCAGCTATAGCGAGCTAGCCAAAAACATTCAGTACTTC. Its translation: CASSYSELAKNIQYF.

This clone has a single count. The CDR3 DNA reads TGTGCCATCAGCGAGACAGGGGACACTGAAGCTTTCTTT. This gives the protein CAISETGDTEAFF. The chain combines TRBV10-3 with TRBJ1-1; 8 bases fit TRBD1. CDR1 ENHRY and CDR2 SYGVKD come from the germline V gene. Germline trimming cut 6 bases from V and 3 bases from J; bases unmatched to any gene: 3. The CDR3 is 13 residues long.

The chain recombines TRBV4-3 with TRBJ1-2; no clear D gene. Germline V gene data show CDR1 as LGHNA and CDR2 as YSLEER. With 6 bases removed from V and 0 bases from J, the gap between germline ends came to 8 bases. The CDR3 runs 13 residues. For the CDR3, the DNA is TGCGCCAGCAGGGGAGGAGCTAACTATGGCTACACCTTC. Its translation is CASRGGANYGYTF.

The chain is built from TRBV9 and TRBJ1-3, with unresolved D. This CDR3 has 16 amino acids. Germline V gene lookup returns CDR1 SGDLS and CDR2 YYNGEE. The V gene lost 0 bases and the J gene lost 2 bases, with 12 bases spanning the gap. DNA for the CDR3: TGTGCCAGCAGCGTAGTGTCGTCAGGAGCTGGAAACACCATATATTTT. This gives the protein CASSVVSSGAGNTIYF.

V is TRBV19 and J is TRBJ2-7; D perhaps matches TRBD1 (6 bases). V lost 4 bases and J 0 bases, leaving 10 bases between the germline ends. The CDR3 runs to 14 residues. Germline V lookup: CDR1 LNHDA, CDR2 SQIVND (reference sequence). The CDR3 DNA is TGTGCCAGTAGTACAACAGGGAGCTCCTACGAGCAGTACTTC. Encoded protein: CASSTTGSSYEQYF.

Concerning this clone: Germline and junction disagree at one end, which may indicate a read error. In the same sample, other DNA sequences code for this CDR3. The rearrangement links TRBV19 to TRBJ2-1, with 9 bases fitting TRBD1. The CDR3 contains 15 residues. Germline lookup yields CDR1 LNHDA and CDR2 SQIVND (reference sequence). CDR3: CASSVDRGSYNEQFF. The CDR3 DNA reads as TGTGCCAGTAGTGTAGACAGGGGGTCCTACAATGAGCAGTTCTTC.

Remarks on this clone: The sample has other DNA sequences that encode this CDR3 too. The chain combines TRBV14 with TRBJ1-1, with a weak D call TRBD1 (6 bases). This CDR3 region has 13 residues. Germline lookup yields CDR1 SGHDN and CDR2 FVKESK. Trimming pared 3 bases from V and 1 base from J, leaving 6 bases between. CDR3 region: CASSQGQNTEAFF. The DNA of the CDR3 is TGTGCCAGCAGCCAGGGACAGAACACTGAAGCTTTCTTT.

This chain links TRBV19 with TRBJ1-2, with 7 bases identical to TRBD1. Germline values: CDR1 LNHDA, CDR2 SQIVND (reference sequence). The junction had 6 bases not matched to a gene; V was cut back by 5 bases and J by 6 bases. This CDR3 comprises 13 residues. CDR3: CASSWDSSDGYTF. CDR3 sequence (DNA): TGTGCCAGTAGTTGGGACAGTAGTGATGGCTACACCTTC. The full variable domain, with the rest looked up from reference TRBV19 and TRBJ1-2, is DGGITQSPKYLFRKEGQNVTLSCEQNLNHDAMYWYRQDPGQGLRLIYYSQIVNDFQKGDIAEGYSVSREKKESFPLTVTSAQKNPTAFYLCASSWDSSDGYTFGSGTRLTVV.

This clone was seen once. This rearrangement joins TRBV11-2 to TRBJ1-2, with 8 bases fitting TRBD1. Germline V gives CDR1 SGHAT, CDR2 FQNNGV. This CDR3 comprises 13 residues. V shed 6 bases, J shed 7 bases, and the junction held 7 bases outside the gene matches. CDR3 nucleotides: TGTGCCAGCAGTCCTGGACAGGGACTTGGCTACACCTTC. Residues: CASSPGQGLGYTF.

The J gene is TRBJ2-5, the V gene TRBV28, with D tentatively TRBD1 (6 bases). Trimming stripped 6 bases from V and 5 bases from J, with 10 bases between. The CDR3 sequence is 12 residues long. CDR1 and CDR2 (germline): MDHEN, SYDVKM. The CDR3 DNA reads as TGTGCCAGCAGAACAGGGATTGAGACCCAGTACTTC. As protein: CASRTGIETQYF.

The chain has TRBV9 and TRBJ1-2; no definite D call. Trimming removed 0 bases from V and 2 bases from J, with 11 bases in between. CDR1 and CDR2 (germline): SGDLS, YYNGEE. This CDR3 has 15 residues. The CDR3: CASSVALTANYGYTF. CDR3 in DNA: TGTGCCAGCAGCGTAGCGCTCACGGCCAACTATGGCTACACCTTC.

The chain has TRBV3-1 (or the pseudogene TRBV3-2) and TRBJ1-2, with TRBD1 matching 8 bases. Germline V gene data show CDR1 as LGHDT and CDR2 as YNNKEL (reference sequence). There are 16 residues in the CDR3. The trim removed 0 bases at V and 3 bases at J, leaving 6 bases unmatched. The CDR3 nucleotides read TGTGCCAGCAGCCAAGACGCGACAGGGGATTACTATGGCTACACCTTC. This encodes CASSQDATGDYYGYTF.

The V call is TRBV19, the J call TRBJ2-1; TRBD2 aligns across 10 bases. The CDR3 is 17 residues long. The V gene end was trimmed by 5 bases and the J gene end by 5 bases; junction bases not matched to a gene: 12. Germline CDR1 LNHDA, CDR2 SQIVND (reference sequence). The DNA of the CDR3 is TGTGCCAGTAGTGTATCGACCGGACTAGCGGCCGACAATGAGCAGTTCTTC. Encoded protein: CASSVSTGLAADNEQFF.

V is TRBV4-3 and J is TRBJ2-3; the D is unclear. Germline V gene sequence: CDR1 LGHNA, CDR2 YSLEER. Trimming took 3 bases from V and 0 from J, leaving 10 bases between them. This CDR3 has 15 amino acids. CDR3 bases: TGCGCCAGCAGCCATAGGACCCATAGCACAGATACGCAGTATTTT. Residues: CASSHRTHSTDTQYF.

This clone was picked up one time. The chain carries TRBV6-5 and TRBJ2-5; D possibly corresponds to TRBD1 (6 bases). The germline V gene has CDR1 MNHEY and CDR2 SVGAGI. V dropped 0 bases and J dropped 4 bases, with 15 bases sitting between them. The CDR3 is 16 residues long. The CDR3 DNA reads TGTGCCAGCAGTTACTCGAGTGGGGGCCGCGTAGAGACCCAGTACTTC. Amino acid sequence: CASSYSSGGRVETQYF.

The V gene is TRBV2, the J gene TRBJ1-1, with D perhaps TRBD1 (5 bases). CDR1 and CDR2 (germline): SNHLY, FYNNEI. The CDR3 is 16 residues long. Trimming pared 6 bases from V and 0 bases from J, leaving 17 bases between. The CDR3 here is CASSRSSTGMNTEAFF. The CDR3, as DNA: TGTGCCAGCAGCCGCTCGTCCACAGGTATGAACACTGAAGCTTTCTTT.

V gene TRBV2 combines with J gene TRBJ1-5, with 12 bases aligning to TRBD1. Losses at the gene ends were 10 bases for V and 4 bases for J; bases not matched to a gene: 5. There are 14 residues in the CDR3. CDR1 is SNHLY, CDR2 FYNNEI, per germline. This CDR3 reads CATSGQGANQPQHF. CDR3 sequence (DNA): TGTGCCACGTCGGGACAGGGGGCTAATCAGCCCCAGCATTTT.